The clone carrying this TCR beta chain came up a few times. Its target is unknown. The TCR beta cDNA libraries carried unique molecular identifiers. TCRdb analysed the PCR reads with MiXCR anew, one entry per CDR3 protein. The repertoire consists of some 190,000 distinct CDR3 sequences, with 25% to 35% occurring once and the leading ten covering 3% to 3.5%. The source of the sample is a study of post-analysis software for immune sequencing data. General observations from the study: Patients used about 5 TRBV segments, including TRBV5-6, TRBV5-1 and TRBV20-1, more often than controls.

This CDR3 spans 15 amino acids. The V gene's germline CDR1 is MNHNY and CDR2 SVGAGI (reference sequence). The V end was cut by 4 bases, the J end by 0 bases, with 9 bases between. This rearrangement joins TRBV6-6 to TRBJ2-2; tentative D call: TRBD1 (5 bases). The TCR comes from a girl aged 2 to 17 with multiple sclerosis. Material for sequencing was blood. The CDR3 spells CASSSPGTNTGELFF. In DNA form, the CDR3 reads TGTGCCAGCAGTTCCCCAGGGACGAACACCGGGGAGCTGTTTTTT.